Many counts were recorded for the clone carrying this T cell receptor (beta chain). The target antigen is unknown. There are 12 residues in the CDR3. Between the trimmed V and J ends, which lost 5 bases and 5 bases, there was a span of 9 bases. From germline, CDR1 is SGHTA and CDR2 FQGNSA. Total RNA extraction produced at least 5 micrograms (per sample) for the study. The sample comes from a study of blood T cells in healthy people across ages. The authors ran a second PCR of roughly 6 to 12 cycles using a sample-barcoded 5' primer and a J-beta primer mix. Samples each returned at least 2.5 million CDR3-containing paired-end reads. TCRdb reanalysed the 5' RACE reads using MiXCR and keeps one entry per CDR3 protein. The data contain around 1,100,000 distinct CDR3 sequences, less than 45% of them singletons. Notes on the study in general: Estimated diversity, derived from one million T cells, was regarded as an underestimate.

The clonotype was recovered from a man aged 18-30 years in good health. The chain couples TRBV7-2 to TRBJ1-2, with D unresolved. Sequenced material: blood. The CDR3 sequence: CASSLMGYGYTF. The CDR3 nucleotides read TGTGCCAGCAGCCTGATGGGGTATGGCTACACCTTC.